This T cell receptor (beta chain) was captured in a study of identical twins. TCRdb re-derived calls from the 5' RACE reads in MiXCR, one entry per CDR3 protein. The top ten clones hold roughly 3% of a sample with some 240,000 distinct CDR3 sequences, about 8.9% of them seen once. Trimming at V came to 3 bases and at J to 0 bases, leaving 8 bases not matched to a gene. This CDR3 region has 15 residues. Germline V gene sequence: CDR1 DFQATT, CDR2 SNEGSKA (reference sequence). This clonotype was seen at least ten times. The same data also contributed to another study, on yellow fever vaccine responses in identical twins.

The genes are TRBV20-1 and TRBJ2-7, with 7 bases identical to TRBD1. The source of this sequence is a young woman in good health. Sequenced sample: CD8+ T cells sorted from blood. Here the CDR3 reads CSARIKGGNSYEQYF. The CDR3 bases are TGCAGTGCTAGGATAAAAGGGGGCAACTCCTACGAGCAGTACTTC.